This T cell receptor (beta chain) emerged from a study of blood T cell repertoires in COVID-19. About the research overall: Samples taken during acute and convalescent COVID-19 were collected in the United States, Italy and Spain. T cells, B-cell-depleted T cells, or PBMCs provided the cDNA or gDNA that served as material.

This clone was detected only a few times. CDR3 length equals 14 residues. The V end lost 8 bases, the J end lost 1 base, and 11 bases lay between the germline ends. Germline V gene sequence: CDR1 MGHRA, CDR2 YSYEKL. Under the authors' procedure: Reference gene primers were amplified, and this amplification served to estimate nucleated cell counts. The method was immunoSEQ multiplex PCR; TCRdb's version includes in-frame clones alone and lacks a portion of them. V, J and clone size were drawn from that table, and D and trimming were deduced from the DNA. This sample has 230,000 or so clones, with over 75% found just once.

The chain uses TRBV4-1 and TRBJ2-2; tentatively, D is TRBD2 (5 bases). The TCR was taken from a human donor in a cohort sampled during active COVID-19. The sample taken for sequencing was peripheral blood. The CDR3 region is CASGYGENTGELFF. CDR3 nucleotides: TGCGCCAGCGGCTACGGGGAGAACACCGGGGAGCTGTTTTTT.